This T cell receptor (beta chain) was identified during a study of beta chain features in type 1 diabetes. Findings and caveats of the study: Type 1 diabetes patients showed fewer insertions and more deletions at VDJ junctions. Moderate yet significant TCRB CDR3 shortening was seen in Type 1 diabetes patients in all four CD4+ subsets. The similarity of naive, central memory and Treg TCRB repertoires appeared greater among patients than among healthy donors.

Post-sort purity exceeded 98% for all sorted populations. Since all of the isolated RNA was reverse transcribed, expressed TCRB transcripts were what got sequenced. Each sample of naive, central memory or regulatory T cells had, on average, about 3.57 million reads. TCRdb keeps only in-frame clones here, not all; method: immunoSEQ multiplex PCR. The table has around 130,000 clones, roughly 15% seen once. In its sample, this clone was seen a few times. Its antigen is not identified. Germline trimming cut 5 bases from V and 3 bases from J; bases unmatched to any gene: 6. This CDR3 contains 15 residues. Germline-derived CDR1 and CDR2 are SGHTA and FQGNSA.

Source material: central memory CD4+ T cells from blood. The V gene is TRBV7-2, the J gene TRBJ2-1; 8 nucleotides line up with TRBD2. The receptor was isolated from a man aged 30 to 39 with type 1 diabetes. The CDR3 DNA reads TGTGCCAGCAGCACGCGGGGGGACCTCTACAATGAGCAGTTCTTC. Residues: CASSTRGDLYNEQFF.